The following is a T cell receptor beta chain sequence with its context. This specimen belongs to a study of beta chain features in type 1 diabetes. Reverse transcription of all isolated RNA meant that expressed TCRB transcripts were sequenced. Measured with immunoSEQ multiplex PCR; TCRdb has only the in-frame clones, and not every one. This sample has over 150,000 clones; approximately 8.1% occur once, and the top ten carry around 0.65%. The specimen sequenced was central memory CD4+ T cells from blood. The clonotype comes from a man between 18 and 35 years old in good health.

CDR3 sequence reads: CASSLEGSSSTDTQYF. CDR3 coding DNA: TGTGCCAGCAGCTTAGAGGGGTCTTCTAGCACAGATACGCAGTATTTT. V usage is TRBV7-9 and J usage is TRBJ2-3; D is possibly TRBD1 (5 bases). The germline V gene encodes CDR1 SEHNR and CDR2 FQNEAQ (reference sequence). Trimming took off 1 base at V and 0 bases at J, with 11 bases between the two ends. This CDR3 spans 16 amino acids.